The 32 T cell receptor beta chains below come from one sample, sequenced in a study of beta chain features in type 1 diabetes. Sequencing targeted expressed TCRB transcripts, as all isolated RNA had been reverse transcribed. Assay: immunoSEQ multiplex PCR; the TCRdb copy retains only in-frame clones and omits some. The table records 200,000 to 300,000 clones, approximately 13% of them present only once. Broader study findings: Moderate but significant shortening of TCRB CDR3s was recorded in all four CD4+ subsets from Type 1 diabetes patients.

Their cognate antigens are unknown. The sequenced material came from naive CD4+ T cells from blood. These receptors were collected from a man between 25 and 39 years old with type 1 diabetes.

There are a few counts of this clone. The DNA of the CDR3 is TGTGCCTGGAGTGGGCAGGGGGCTAAAGATACGCAGTATTTT. Translating it yields CAWSGQGAKDTQYF. This chain links TRBV30 with TRBJ2-3; 8 bases map to TRBD1. V dropped 1 base and J dropped 5; count of bases not matched to a gene: 5. The CDR3 totals 14 residues. Germline-derived CDR1 and CDR2 are GTSNPN and SVGIG (reference sequence).

There are a few counts of this clone. The chain has TRBV5-1 and TRBJ2-1, with TRBD2 matching 8 bases. The V gene's germline CDR1 is SGHRS and CDR2 YFSETQ. This CDR3 is 15 amino acids long. V dropped 2 bases and J dropped 7; count of bases not matched to a gene: 8. Written as DNA, the CDR3 is TGCGCCAGCAGCTTAGCGGGAGCTACGGGGAATGAGCAGTTCTTC. Residues: CASSLAGATGNEQFF.

The gene calls are TRBV7-2 and TRBJ2-3; tentatively, D is TRBD2 (5 bases). Germline V gives CDR1 SGHTA, CDR2 FQGNSA. Deletions cut 5 bases from V and 3 bases from J, with 12 bases between. The CDR3 spans 14 residues. CDR3 bases: TGTGCCAGCAGCCCCCCGGGGAAAACAGATACGCAGTATTTT. Encoded protein: CASSPPGKTDTQYF.

This clone was seen only a few times. This chain links TRBV30 with TRBJ1-1; 7 bases match TRBD1. V shed 0 bases and J 0 bases; nucleotides not matched to a gene: 1. The CDR3 sequence is 14 residues long. From germline, CDR1 is GTSNPN and CDR2 SVGIG (reference sequence). The CDR3 loop is CAWSVGQMNTEAFF. As DNA, the CDR3 is TGTGCCTGGAGTGTGGGACAGATGAACACTGAAGCTTTCTTT.

The rearrangement joins TRBV6-1 to TRBJ2-7, with D tentatively TRBD1 (6 bases). Germline values: CDR1 MNHNS, CDR2 SASEGT. The CDR3 loop spans 15 amino acids. Trimming took 2 bases from V and 5 from J, leaving 16 bases between them. The CDR3 sequence: CASSEPGHAADEQYF. CDR3 sequence (DNA): TGTGCCAGCAGTGAACCGGGACATGCAGCCGACGAGCAGTACTTC.

A few counts support this clone. V is TRBV6-6 and J is TRBJ2-7, with D possibly matching TRBD1 (7 bases). CDR1 MNHNY and CDR2 SVGAGI come from the germline V gene (reference sequence). The CDR3 has 13 residues. V shed 6 bases and J shed 0 bases, with 9 bases lying between them. Here the CDR3 reads CASRRDSSYEQYF. In DNA form, the CDR3 reads TGTGCCAGCAGGCGGGACAGCTCCTACGAGCAGTACTTC.

The table lists this clone with a few counts. V usage is TRBV6-1 and J usage is TRBJ1-2; the D is unclear. The V end lost 5 bases, the J end lost 3 bases, and 10 bases lay between the germline ends. CDR3 size: 13 residues. The germline gives CDR1 MNHNS, CDR2 SASEGT. The CDR3 DNA is TGTGCCAGCAGTCCAGGAGGAGACTATGGCTACACCTTC. This gives the protein CASSPGGDYGYTF.

V usage is TRBV2 and J usage is TRBJ2-4; 15 bases are shared with TRBD2. The J segment lost 6 bases and the V segment lost 4 bases, leaving 10 bases of the junction unmatched. The germline V gene has CDR1 SNHLY and CDR2 FYNNEI. The CDR3 runs 18 residues. CDR3 DNA: TGTGCCAGCAGTGGTTCCGGACTAGCGGGAGGGTCGGGAAACATTCAGTACTTC. It encodes CASSGSGLAGGSGNIQYF.

This rearrangement joins TRBV29-1 to TRBJ2-7; 9 nucleotides align to TRBD2. Germline-derived CDR1 and CDR2 are SQVTM and ANQGSEA. This CDR3 is built from 13 residues. V shed 4 bases, J shed 3 bases, and the junction held 4 bases outside the gene matches. The CDR3 bases are TGCAGCGTTGGGCTAGCGGGAAACTACGAGCAGTACTTC. Its translation is CSVGLAGNYEQYF.

This chain connects TRBV29-1 to TRBJ1-1, with a possible D match to TRBD1 (6 bases). Germline assignment: CDR1 SQVTM and CDR2 ANQGSEA. This CDR3 has 14 residues. The V end was cut by 6 bases, the J end by 1 base, with 15 bases between. The CDR3 loop is CSVGEGVWNTEAFF. In DNA form, the CDR3 reads TGCAGCGTGGGGGAGGGGGTATGGAACACTGAAGCTTTCTTT.

This chain connects TRBV21-1 to TRBJ1-5; the table names TRBD1, a call not compared with the DNA. TRBV21-1 is a listed pseudogene. The CDR3 is 14 amino acids. CDR3 residues: CASGGGQGYQPQHF. For the CDR3, the DNA is TGTGCCAGCGGGGGGGGACAGGGGTACCAGCCCCAGCATTTT.

This chain joins TRBV10-3 and TRBJ2-1; 8 bases fit TRBD1. Germline loops: CDR1 ENHRY, CDR2 SYGVKD. The CDR3 spans 16 residues. V shed 4 bases, J shed 4 bases, and the junction held 9 bases outside the gene matches. CDR3 sequence reads: CAISAPTGGLYNEQFF. The CDR3 nucleotides read TGTGCCATCAGTGCCCCCACAGGGGGACTTTACAATGAGCAGTTCTTC.

This clone was counted a few times. The gene calls are TRBV7-2 and TRBJ2-3; perhaps TRBD2 as D (5 bases). From germline, CDR1 is SGHTA and CDR2 FQGNSA. This CDR3 region has 13 residues. V was trimmed by 5 bases and J by 4 bases, leaving 10 bases between them. The CDR3: CASSRDYPDTQYF. The CDR3 nucleotides read TGTGCCAGCAGCCGAGACTACCCAGATACGCAGTATTTT.

The V and J genes are TRBV4-1 and TRBJ2-6, with 7 bases identical to TRBD2. Germline V gene sequence: CDR1 MGHRA, CDR2 YSYEKL. V dropped 4 bases and J dropped 4; count of bases not matched to a gene: 10. The CDR3 loop spans 17 amino acids. The CDR3 DNA reads TGCGCCAGCAGCCCGGGAAGCGGGGTTTCCGGGGCCAACGTCCTGACTTTC. This encodes CASSPGSGVSGANVLTF.

J is TRBJ2-7 and V is TRBV30, with D perhaps matching TRBD2 (6 bases). Germline CDR1 GTSNPN, CDR2 SVGIG (reference sequence). Trimming cost V 2 bases and J 5 bases, with 19 bases left between them. The CDR3 extends over 15 amino acids. The DNA of the CDR3 is TGTGCCTGGAGTCCTGGGACTCCTTCGCACAACGAGCAGTACTTC. It specifies CAWSPGTPSHNEQYF.

This clone was seen a handful of times. The chain recombines TRBV5-1 with TRBJ2-1; 8 bases agree with TRBD2. Germline-derived CDR1 and CDR2 are SGHRS and YFSETQ. With V trimmed by 0 bases and J by 7 bases, 6 bases remained unmatched. The CDR3 length is 15 residues. CDR3 sequence reads: CASSLGAGAENEQFF. Written as DNA, the CDR3 is TGCGCCAGCAGCTTGGGAGCGGGAGCGGAAAATGAGCAGTTCTTC.

This clone was observed a handful of times. The chain employs TRBV5-1 and TRBJ2-7; a possible D gene is TRBD1 (6 bases). Germline assignment: CDR1 SGHRS and CDR2 YFSETQ. The V gene lost 4 bases and the J gene lost 2 bases, with 16 bases spanning the gap. The CDR3 is 15 amino acids. The CDR3 here is CASSPRTASPYEQYF. The CDR3 DNA reads TGCGCCAGCAGCCCGAGGACAGCCTCGCCCTACGAGCAGTACTTC.

This clone has just a few counts. The CDR3 region has the DNA TGTGCCATCAGTGAGGGAGGCGCGGGCTACACCTTC. Translating it yields CAISEGGAGYTF. V is TRBV10-3 and J is TRBJ1-2; D unresolved. Trimming took 2 bases from V and 8 from J, leaving 9 bases between them. This CDR3 contains 12 residues. Per the germline V gene, CDR1 is ENHRY and CDR2 is SYGVKD.

V usage is TRBV5-1 and J usage is TRBJ2-7; 10 bases are a match to TRBD1. V shed 4 bases, J shed 6 bases, and the junction held 10 bases outside the gene matches. Germline V lookup: CDR1 SGHRS, CDR2 YFSETQ. CDR3 size: 15 residues. Here the CDR3 DNA reads TGCGCCAGCAGCCCTCCGGGACAGGGGACACGCGAGCAGTACTTC. It translates to CASSPPGQGTREQYF.

This chain joins TRBV27 and TRBJ2-7; 12 bases are shared with TRBD1. This CDR3 region has 14 residues. V was pared by 6 bases and J by 4 bases, with 4 bases of the junction left unmatched. In germline, CDR1 is MNHEY, CDR2 SMNVEV (reference sequence). CDR3 nucleotide sequence: TGTGCCAGCAGCCGGGACAGGGGGCGTTACGAGCAGTACTTC. The encoded protein is CASSRDRGRYEQYF.

This clone was seen a few times. V and J are TRBV7-2 and TRBJ2-7; TRBD2 agrees at 11 bases. This CDR3 is 17 amino acids long. From germline, CDR1 is SGHTA and CDR2 FQGNSA. The ends lost 1 base at V and 4 bases at J; junction bases unmatched: 9. CDR3 sequence reads: CASSLGPSGRNTYEQYF. The DNA of the CDR3 is TGTGCCAGCAGCTTAGGGCCTAGCGGGAGGAATACTTACGAGCAGTACTTC.

This clone was seen only a few times. The chain joins TRBV15 to TRBJ1-2; unclear D gene. Germline CDR1 and CDR2: LNHNV and YYDKDF (reference sequence). The V end lost 0 bases, the J end lost 6 bases, and 8 bases lay between the germline ends. The CDR3 is 13 amino acids. CDR3 in DNA: TGTGCCACCAGCAGAGACCCGGTGGATGGCTACACCTTC. Translation gives CATSRDPVDGYTF.

A few counts support this clone. V usage is TRBV19 and J usage is TRBJ2-7; 9 bases align to TRBD1. V shed 6 bases, J shed 2 bases, and the junction held 8 bases outside the gene matches. Germline CDR1 reads LNHDA; CDR2 reads SQIVND (reference sequence). The length of the CDR3 is 15 residues. The CDR3: CASRPGTGSAYEQYF. CDR3 sequence (DNA): TGTGCCAGTAGGCCCGGGACAGGGTCGGCCTACGAGCAGTACTTC.

This clone was detected a few times. The chain uses TRBV30 and TRBJ1-1, with TRBD1 matching over 7 bases. The CDR3 spans 14 residues. Per germline, CDR1 GTSNPN and CDR2 SVGIG (reference sequence). Trimming removed 3 bases from V and 5 bases from J; junction bases left unmatched: 9. The CDR3 DNA reads as TGTGCCTGGAGCGTTCACAGGGGATTAACTGAAGCTTTCTTT. Protein sequence: CAWSVHRGLTEAFF.

This clone was found a few times. The V and J genes are TRBV6-5 and TRBJ1-2, with 11 bases fitting TRBD1. The junction had 8 bases not matched to a gene; V was cut back by 6 bases and J by 5 bases. Per germline, CDR1 MNHEY and CDR2 SVGAGI. CDR3 length equals 15 residues. CDR3 amino acids: CASSLGTGGFYGYTF. CDR3 DNA sequence: TGTGCCAGCAGCCTAGGGACAGGGGGGTTTTATGGCTACACCTTC.

This clone has a handful of counts. The CDR3 region is CASQREGSETQYF. DNA for the CDR3: TGTGCAAGCCAGCGGGAGGGGTCAGAGACCCAGTACTTC. V gene TRBV19 combines with J gene TRBJ2-5, with TRBD2 identical over 10 bases. The CDR3 has 13 amino acids. CDR1 is LNHDA and CDR2 is SQIVND in the germline V gene (reference sequence).

The V and J genes are TRBV6-1 and TRBJ1-6, with 7 bases matching TRBD1. Germline CDR1 is MNHNS and CDR2 is SASEGT. The CDR3 contains 14 residues. Trimming cost V 3 bases and J 10 bases; bases outside gene matches: 6. The CDR3 DNA follows: TGTGCCAGCAGTGAGCAGGGGGTTCGGTCACCCCTCCACTTT. It yields the protein CASSEQGVRSPLHF.

V is TRBV18 and J is TRBJ1-2, with 7 bases lining up with TRBD1. V was pared by 3 bases and J by 1 base, with 2 bases of the junction left unmatched. The CDR3 consists of 14 residues. Germline lookup yields CDR1 KGHSH and CDR2 LQKENI. The CDR3 coding sequence is TGTGCCAGCTCACCTGGACAGGATAACTATGGCTACACCTTC. This codes for CASSPGQDNYGYTF.

As regards this clone: The germline gene is not matched at one end of the junction; a read error may be the cause. The CDR3, as DNA: TGTGCTAGCAGCCGGACAGGTTTGGGGGAGCAGTACTTC. Residues: CASSRTGLGEQYF. The chain carries TRBV7-7 and TRBJ2-7; 7 nucleotides line up with TRBD1. Per germline, CDR1 SSHAT and CDR2 FNYEAQ (reference sequence). The CDR3 has 13 amino acids.

The chain carries TRBV18 and TRBJ2-3; 8 nucleotides agree with TRBD2. There are 18 residues in the CDR3. V was clipped by 2 bases and J by 0 bases; unmatched bases: 10. The germline gives CDR1 KGHSH, CDR2 LQKENI. This CDR3 is CASSPTVGLAPSTDTQYF. The CDR3 bases are TGTGCCAGCTCACCAACCGTAGGACTAGCTCCAAGCACAGATACGCAGTATTTT.

This chain uses TRBV27 with TRBJ2-5; 14 nucleotides line up with TRBD2. The V segment lost 4 bases and the J segment 7 bases; nucleotides outside the gene matches: 2. Germline assignment: CDR1 MNHEY and CDR2 SMNVEV (reference sequence). There are 14 residues in the CDR3. The DNA of the CDR3 is TGTGCCAGCAGTTCAGGACTAGCGGGAGGGACCCAGTACTTC. This codes for CASSSGLAGGTQYF.

The chain is built from TRBV5-1 and TRBJ1-5, with D possibly matching TRBD1 (5 bases). The germline gives CDR1 SGHRS, CDR2 YFSETQ. V was shortened by 5 bases and J by 3 bases, with 9 bases between the two germline ends. This CDR3 region has 13 residues. CDR3 coding DNA: TGCGCCAGCAGACAGGATGACAATCAGCCCCAGCATTTT. It translates to CASRQDDNQPQHF.